Below are 26 T cell receptor beta chains sequenced from a single sample in a study of T-cell memory formation after mild COVID-19. MiXCR, applied by TCRdb to the 5' RACE reads, yields one record per CDR3 protein. The sample records roughly 180,000 distinct CDR3 sequences, around a sixth being singletons. The sequenced sample consisted of PBMCs or a T cell subset sorted from them (not recorded which). These receptors all stem from a man aged 18 to 29 who had mild COVID-19 (a few samples of this study predate the infection). Cell type and time point are not known.

This clonotype has a handful of counts. V usage is TRBV9 and J usage is TRBJ2-2; no reliable D call. The CDR3 extends over 13 amino acids. The V end lost 0 bases, the J end lost 7 bases, and 7 bases lay between the germline ends. Germline V gives CDR1 SGDLS, CDR2 YYNGEE. CDR3 sequence reads: CASSVESRGELFF. In DNA form, the CDR3 reads TGTGCCAGCAGCGTAGAGTCCCGCGGGGAGCTGTTTTTT. The whole variable domain, remainder taken from reference TRBV9 and TRBJ2-2, is DSGVTQTPKHLITATGQRVTLRCSPRSGDLSVYWYQQSLDQGLQFLIQYYNGEERAKGNILERFSAQQFPDLHSELNLSSLELGDSALYFCASSVESRGELFFGEGSRLTVL.

The chain carries TRBV14 and TRBJ2-5; no definite D call. Germline CDR1 is SGHDN and CDR2 is FVKESK. CDR3 size: 12 residues. With 1 base removed from V and 7 bases from J, the gap between germline ends came to 7 bases. CDR3 bases: TGTGCCAGCAGCCAAGGAGCTCGGACCCAGTACTTC. Its translation is CASSQGARTQYF. Complete variable domain (other parts from reference TRBV14 and TRBJ2-5): EAGVTQFPSHSVIEKGQTVTLRCDPISGHDNLYWYRRVMGKEIKFLLHFVKESKQDESGMPNNRFLAERTGGTYSTLKVQPAELEDSGVYFCASSQGARTQYFGPGTRLLVL.

The genes are TRBV20-1 and TRBJ2-2, with D perhaps TRBD1 or TRBD2 (5 bases each). The CDR3 spans 13 residues. V lost 6 bases and J lost 5, with 13 bases in between. Looked up from germline, CDR1 is DFQATT and CDR2 is SNEGSKA (reference sequence). The chain's CDR3 is CSAPRGATGELFF. The CDR3 DNA follows: TGCAGTGCCCCGAGAGGGGCAACCGGGGAGCTGTTTTTT.

In this sample, this clonotype turned up a few times. V gene TRBV7-2 combines with J gene TRBJ1-1, with no clear D. Germline assignment: CDR1 SGHTA and CDR2 FQGNSA. This CDR3 spans 15 amino acids. V shed 1 base and J shed 3 bases, with 12 bases lying between them. The CDR3 reads CASSLVPGAYTEAFF. The CDR3 DNA follows: TGTGCCAGCAGCTTAGTGCCGGGCGCCTACACTGAAGCTTTCTTT. Drawing the rest from reference TRBV7-2 and TRBJ1-1, the complete variable domain is GAGVSQSPSNKVTEKGKDVELRCDPISGHTALYWYRQSLGQGLEFLIYFQGNSAPDKSGLPSDRFSAERTGGSVSTLTIQRTQQEDSAVYLCASSLVPGAYTEAFFGQGTRLTVV.

This chain joins TRBV3-1 and TRBJ1-2; no clear D gene. The CDR3 spans 13 residues. V was pared by 0 bases and J by 4 bases, with 6 bases between. Germline V gene lookup returns CDR1 LGHDT and CDR2 YNNKEL (reference sequence). This chain's CDR3 is CASSQDEAYGYTF. As DNA, the CDR3 is TGTGCCAGCAGCCAAGATGAGGCCTATGGCTACACCTTC.

This clonotype showed up just a few times. The chain uses TRBV20-1 and TRBJ1-1; D is unclear. Per the germline V gene, CDR1 is DFQATT and CDR2 is SNEGSKA (reference sequence). Trimming stripped 7 bases from V and 6 bases from J, with 15 bases between. The CDR3 sequence is 12 residues long. The DNA of the CDR3 is TGCAGTGGTTCGTCCGGGTTCTCTGAAGCTTTCTTT. Amino acids: CSGSSGFSEAFF.

The genes are TRBV5-1 and TRBJ2-2; TRBD1 aligns across 10 bases. The V gene end was trimmed by 4 bases and the J gene end by 7 bases; junction bases not matched to a gene: 10. The CDR3 sequence is 16 residues long. CDR1 is SGHRS and CDR2 is YFSETQ in the germline V gene. The DNA for the CDR3 is TGCGCCAGCAGCACCCTCCGGACAGGGGGGAACGGGGAGCTGTTTTTT. Protein product: CASSTLRTGGNGELFF.

The rearrangement joins TRBV4-3 to TRBJ1-5; D gene ambiguous. The CDR3 sequence is 13 residues long. V lost 0 bases and J 7 bases, leaving 7 bases between the germline ends. CDR1 is LGHNA, CDR2 YSLEER, per germline. CDR3 region: CASSQETWQPQHF. The CDR3 DNA reads TGCGCCAGCAGCCAAGAGACCTGGCAGCCCCAGCATTTT.

This sequence joins TRBV20-1 and TRBJ2-5; tentative D call: TRBD2 (5 bases). Germline V CDR1 and CDR2: DFQATT, SNEGSKA (reference sequence). V lost 0 bases and J lost 2, with 13 bases in between. This CDR3 is built from 15 residues. As DNA, the CDR3 is TGCAGTGCTAGAGATCCGGCTAGCCCGCAAGAGACCCAGTACTTC. Translated: CSARDPASPQETQYF.

This clonotype has just a few counts. This chain links TRBV20-1 with TRBJ2-3; tentatively, D is TRBD1 or TRBD2 (5 bases each). The CDR3 is made up of 14 amino acids. Trimming stripped 5 bases from V and 3 bases from J, with 15 bases between. Germline assignment: CDR1 DFQATT and CDR2 SNEGSKA (reference sequence). Here the CDR3 DNA reads TGCAGTGCTGTCCTACCTGGGACGACAGATACGCAGTATTTT. Translated: CSAVLPGTTDTQYF.

This chain joins TRBV10-3 and TRBJ2-5, with 9 bases identical to TRBD1. The V and J ends lost 5 bases and 4 bases, in that order; junction bases with no gene match: 8. From germline, CDR1 is ENHRY and CDR2 SYGVKD. The CDR3 totals 15 residues. The CDR3 region is CAISRGQGGGETQYF. CDR3 DNA: TGTGCCATCAGTAGGGGACAGGGAGGAGGAGAGACCCAGTACTTC.

The rearrangement joins TRBV7-9 to TRBJ1-1; no firm D call. The V end was cut by 3 bases, the J end by 0 bases, with 8 bases between. This CDR3 comprises 14 residues. Per germline, CDR1 SEHNR and CDR2 FQNEAQ (reference sequence). The CDR3 region is CASSFRNMNTEAFF. DNA of the CDR3: TGTGCCAGCAGCTTCCGGAACATGAACACTGAAGCTTTCTTT.

This clonotype was seen only a few times. This rearrangement joins TRBV7-2 to TRBJ1-1; D gene uncertain. Trimming removed 3 bases from V and 2 bases from J, with 7 bases in between. The CDR3 runs to 13 residues. Per germline, CDR1 SGHTA and CDR2 FQGNSA. The CDR3 reads CASSFVPNTEAFF. CDR3 nucleotides: TGTGCCAGCAGCTTCGTGCCAAACACTGAAGCTTTCTTT.

The rearrangement joins TRBV20-1 to TRBJ1-2, with D perhaps matching TRBD1 (5 bases). V gave up 5 bases and J gave up 1 base, with 26 bases separating them. Germline-derived CDR1 and CDR2 are DFQATT and SNEGSKA (reference sequence). The CDR3 is made up of 18 amino acids. The CDR3 DNA sequence: TGCAGTGCTGTACGACCCCCCGGGACGACTAACTTTAACTATGGCTACACCTTC. Residues: CSAVRPPGTTNFNYGYTF.

In its sample, this clonotype was seen once. The chain has TRBV9 and TRBJ1-6; D gene ambiguous. This CDR3 region has 15 residues. V lost 2 bases, J lost 10 bases, and 16 bases lay in between. Germline V gives CDR1 SGDLS, CDR2 YYNGEE. The CDR3 loop reads CASSVSSHEGSPLHF. CDR3 nucleotide sequence: TGTGCCAGCAGCGTCTCCAGCCATGAGGGATCACCCCTCCACTTT.

CDR3 bases: TGTGCCAGCCGGGGGGAAGGAGCTGGGGCCAACGTCCTGACTTTC. This sequence encodes CASRGEGAGANVLTF. V is TRBV6-5 and J is TRBJ2-6; 7 nucleotides match TRBD2. Germline loops: CDR1 MNHEY, CDR2 SVGAGI. V shed 8 bases, J shed 2 bases, and the junction held 6 bases outside the gene matches. The CDR3 covers 15 residues.

This clonotype was counted only a few times. The chain links TRBV9 to TRBJ2-4; D is unclear. Germline CDR1 SGDLS, CDR2 YYNGEE. The CDR3 length is 13 residues. Trimming cost V 4 bases and J 6 bases, with 11 bases left between them. This CDR3 is CASSRGDGNIQYF. The CDR3 DNA follows: TGTGCCAGCAGCAGAGGCGATGGAAACATTCAGTACTTC. The full variable domain, with the rest looked up from reference TRBV9 and TRBJ2-4, is DSGVTQTPKHLITATGQRVTLRCSPRSGDLSVYWYQQSLDQGLQFLIQYYNGEERAKGNILERFSAQQFPDLHSELNLSSLELGDSALYFCASSRGDGNIQYFGAGTRLSVL.

The genes are TRBV7-8 and TRBJ1-2, with D maybe TRBD1 (5 bases). The CDR3 covers 14 residues. Germline CDR1 and CDR2: SGHVS and FQNEAQ. V lost 4 bases and J 5 bases, leaving 14 bases between the germline ends. The CDR3 is CASSYAGGDYGYTF. The CDR3, as DNA: TGTGCCAGCAGCTATGCGGGGGGGGATTATGGCTACACCTTC.

V usage is TRBV7-9 and J usage is TRBJ1-1, with a tentative D call TRBD1 (6 bases). This CDR3 has 13 residues. Trimming took off 5 bases at V and 7 bases at J, with 14 bases between the two ends. Germline CDR1 SEHNR, CDR2 FQNEAQ (reference sequence). The CDR3 DNA sequence: TGTGCCAGCAGCCTAACAGGGCGGGATGAAGCTTTCTTT. Protein: CASSLTGRDEAFF.

This clonotype was picked up a small number of times. The chain uses TRBV12-3 or TRBV12-4 and TRBJ2-3, with D perhaps TRBD1 (6 bases). This CDR3 is 14 amino acids long. V lost 6 bases and J 7 bases, leaving 17 bases between the germline ends. The CDR3 coding sequence is TGTGCCAGCAGCCTCCGCCAGGGGCTACATACGCAGTATTTT. Its protein product is CASSLRQGLHTQYF.

This clonotype appeared many times. The chain joins TRBV28 to TRBJ2-4; D is ambiguous. Germline V gene lookup returns CDR1 MDHEN and CDR2 SYDVKM. V was cut by 10 bases and J by 0 bases, with 7 bases left in between. This CDR3 has 12 residues. The CDR3 DNA sequence: TGTGCCACCAGCTTAGCCAAAAACATTCAGTACTTC. Its protein product is CATSLAKNIQYF.

CDR3 sequence (DNA): TGTGCCAGCAGCTTAAACCTCGGGGCGGGAGCTTTCTTT. Its protein is CASSLNLGAGAFF. The chain links TRBV7-3 to TRBJ1-1, with D possibly matching TRBD1 (5 bases). Germline loops: CDR1 SGHTA, CDR2 FQGTGA. The CDR3 length is 13 residues. Between the trimmed V and J ends, which lost 1 base and 10 bases, there was a span of 13 bases.

This clonotype was counted between two and nine times. The V gene is TRBV6-5, the J gene TRBJ2-1; no clear D gene. Germline CDR1 MNHEY, CDR2 SVGAGI. This CDR3 spans 14 amino acids. The ends were cut back, 2 bases at V and 0 bases at J, with 5 bases in the middle. The CDR3 nucleotides are TGTGCCAGCAGTTACGGTGGCTCCTACAATGAGCAGTTCTTC. Translation gives CASSYGGSYNEQFF.

This clonotype was counted a few times. The chain recombines TRBV4-1 with TRBJ2-2, with a weak D call TRBD2 (5 bases). The germline V and J ends were trimmed by 1 base and 4 bases, with 10 bases remaining between them. This CDR3 has 15 residues. The V gene's germline CDR1 is MGHRA and CDR2 YSYEKL. In DNA, the CDR3 is TGCGCCAGCAGCCAAGCGACTACTCCCACCGGGGAGCTGTTTTTT. It codes for CASSQATTPTGELFF.

This clonotype came up a few times. This chain joins TRBV4-3 and TRBJ2-1; D may be TRBD1 or TRBD2 (6 bases each). Germline V gene lookup returns CDR1 LGHNA and CDR2 YSLEER. V lost 1 base, J lost 5 bases, and 15 bases lay in between. The CDR3 has 16 amino acids. The CDR3 nucleotides are TGCGCCAGCAGCCAAGTAATAGGGGGGCTAGACAATGAGCAGTTCTTC. Encoded protein: CASSQVIGGLDNEQFF.

This clonotype turned up a few times. The chain couples TRBV5-1 to TRBJ1-1; D is possibly TRBD1 (6 bases). The CDR3 is 14 amino acids. With 2 bases removed from V and 0 bases from J, the gap between germline ends came to 8 bases. Germline V CDR1 and CDR2: SGHRS, YFSETQ. The DNA of the CDR3 is TGCGCCAGCAGCTTTGCAGGGGTGAACACTGAAGCTTTCTTT. It codes for CASSFAGVNTEAFF. The full variable domain, completed using reference TRBV5-1 and TRBJ1-1, is KAGVTQTPRYLIKTRGQQVTLSCSPISGHRSVSWYQQTPGQGLQFLFEYFSETQRNKGNFPGRFSGRQFSNSRSEMNVSTLELGDSALYLCASSFAGVNTEAFFGQGTRLTVV.